The 14 T cell receptor beta chains in this list originate from one sample, sequenced in a study of blood T cell repertoires in COVID-19. Method: immunoSEQ multiplex PCR; TCRdb's copy keeps in-frame clones and lacks some. The repertoire consists of 350,000 or so clones, with around nine tenths occurring once and the leading ten covering 0.85% to 1.3%. The sequenced sample consisted of PBMCs or T cells enriched from blood (not recorded which). The receptors come from a woman in her twenties or thirties who had been exposed to COVID-19.

The V gene is TRBV5-1, the J gene TRBJ2-5, with TRBD2 as a possible D gene (6 bases). Looked up from germline, CDR1 is SGHRS and CDR2 is YFSETQ. CDR3 length: 15 residues. The V and J ends lost 4 bases and 3 bases respectively, with 16 bases between them. As DNA, the CDR3 is TGCGCCAGCAGCGCGGGACTGTACGTCAAAGAGACCCAGTACTTC. The encoded protein is CASSAGLYVKETQYF.

Comment on this clone: Other DNA sequences of this sample code for an identical CDR3. The genes are TRBV3-1 (or the pseudogene TRBV3-2) and TRBJ2-1; TRBD2 agrees at 14 bases. Germline values: CDR1 LGHDT, CDR2 YNNKEL (reference sequence). The CDR3 sequence is 18 residues long. Unmatched junction bases numbered 5, after V lost 1 base and J lost 3 bases. CDR3 in amino acids: CASSQGLAGGSGYNEQFF. CDR3 DNA: TGTGCCAGCAGCCAAGGACTAGCGGGAGGGTCAGGCTACAATGAGCAGTTCTTC.

This clone was counted a single time. This chain links TRBV4-2 with TRBJ1-1; TRBD1 is a possible D gene (5 bases). The CDR3 sequence is 15 residues long. CDR1 and CDR2 from the germline V gene are LGHNA and YNFKEQ. V was pared by 0 bases and J by 0 bases, with 8 bases between. CDR3 region: CASSQDQGMNTEAFF. The CDR3 DNA is TGTGCCAGCAGCCAAGATCAGGGTATGAACACTGAAGCTTTCTTT.

This chain uses TRBV6-1 with TRBJ2-7; possibly TRBD2 for D (5 bases). V dropped 1 base and J dropped 2 bases, with 12 bases sitting between them. The CDR3 covers 15 residues. CDR1 and CDR2 from the germline V gene are MNHNS and SASEGT. The CDR3 is CASSEVPAAPYEQYF. DNA for the CDR3: TGTGCCAGCAGTGAAGTTCCAGCGGCCCCCTACGAGCAGTACTTC.

This clone has a single count. This chain links TRBV20-1 with TRBJ2-7; D is undetermined. Germline CDR1 and CDR2: DFQATT and SNEGSKA (reference sequence). The CDR3 contains 14 residues. V lost 3 bases and J 2 bases, leaving 14 bases between the germline ends. The CDR3 nucleotides read TGCAGTGCTAGTGGTCCGGTACCTCCCTACGAGCAGTACTTC. Translation: CSASGPVPPYEQYF.

The table lists this clone with a count of one. The rearrangement uses TRBV5-6 and TRBJ1-2; D uncertain. V was pared by 0 bases and J by 6 bases, with 18 bases between. Germline V lookup: CDR1 SGHDT, CDR2 YYEEEE. The CDR3 is made up of 16 amino acids. The CDR3: CASSLDQTEIVDGYTF. The CDR3 DNA is TGTGCCAGCAGCTTGGATCAGACGGAGATCGTGGATGGCTACACCTTC.

In this sample, this clone turned up once. The rearrangement uses TRBV5-1 and TRBJ2-7; tentative D call: TRBD1 (6 bases). Germline CDR1 reads SGHRS; CDR2 reads YFSETQ. The CDR3 is 14 amino acids. Trimming took off 2 bases at V and 2 bases at J, with 11 bases between the two ends. The chain's CDR3 is CASSFKRDTYEQYF. The CDR3 DNA is TGCGCCAGCAGCTTCAAAAGGGACACCTACGAGCAGTACTTC.

The V call is TRBV27, the J call TRBJ1-4; D possibly corresponds to TRBD1 (6 bases). The CDR3 extends over 13 amino acids. The ends were cut back, 4 bases at V and 10 bases at J, with 13 bases in the middle. Germline values: CDR1 MNHEY, CDR2 SMNVEV (reference sequence). The CDR3 sequence: CASSWAKGGKLFF. For the CDR3, the DNA is TGTGCCAGCAGTTGGGCGAAAGGGGGAAAACTGTTTTTT.

This clone has a handful of counts. The chain recombines TRBV4-2 with TRBJ2-5, with 8 bases fitting TRBD2. Germline values: CDR1 LGHNA, CDR2 YNFKEQ. CDR3 length: 15 amino acids. V shed 4 bases and J 2 bases; nucleotides not matched to a gene: 6. DNA for the CDR3: TGTGCCAGCAGCCGAGCGGGAGATGAACAAGAGACCCAGTACTTC. It yields the protein CASSRAGDEQETQYF.

J is TRBJ2-1 and V is TRBV6-5, with 7 positions matching TRBD2. V lost 2 bases and J lost 4; bases outside the gene matches: 5. Per the germline V gene, CDR1 is MNHEY and CDR2 is SVGAGI. This CDR3 contains 15 residues. The CDR3 loop is CASSYESSGYNEQFF. The CDR3 bases are TGTGCCAGCAGTTACGAGTCTAGCGGATACAATGAGCAGTTCTTC.

CDR3 DNA: TGTGCCAGCAGCGCTCATCCCGCCGGGGAGCAGTACTTC. Translating it yields CASSAHPAGEQYF. V is TRBV9 and J is TRBJ2-7; the D is unclear. V was clipped by 3 bases and J by 7 bases, with 14 bases between them. Per the germline V gene, CDR1 is SGDLS and CDR2 is YYNGEE. This CDR3 has 13 residues. The whole variable domain, filled in from reference TRBV9 and TRBJ2-7, reads DSGVTQTPKHLITATGQRVTLRCSPRSGDLSVYWYQQSLDQGLQFLIQYYNGEERAKGNILERFSAQQFPDLHSELNLSSLELGDSALYFCASSAHPAGEQYFGPGTRLTVT.

The J gene is TRBJ2-5, the V gene TRBV6-5; 8 positions agree with TRBD2. Germline V gene data show CDR1 as MNHEY and CDR2 as SVGAGI. The CDR3 length is 16 residues. With 0 bases clipped from V and 4 bases from J, the junction kept 7 bases outside the gene matches. CDR3 protein: CASSYSPAGVVETQYF. The CDR3 nucleotides read TGTGCCAGCAGTTACTCCCCAGCGGGAGTTGTAGAGACCCAGTACTTC.

This rearrangement joins TRBV29-1 to TRBJ1-2; 8 bases match TRBD1. The CDR3 loop spans 12 amino acids. In germline, CDR1 is SQVTM, CDR2 ANQGSEA. Losses at the gene ends were 5 bases for V and 9 bases for J; bases not matched to a gene: 8. The CDR3 reads CSVLLAGGRYTF. CDR3 in DNA: TGCAGCGTTCTATTGGCAGGGGGCCGCTACACCTTC.

The chain has TRBV7-3 and TRBJ1-1, with 9 positions matching TRBD1. The CDR3 length is 16 residues. With 1 base clipped from V and 3 bases from J, the junction kept 6 bases outside the gene matches. Germline CDR1 is SGHTA and CDR2 is FQGTGA. CDR3: CASSLKGQGIDTEAFF. Written as DNA, the CDR3 is TGTGCCAGCAGCTTAAAAGGACAGGGGATCGACACTGAAGCTTTCTTT.